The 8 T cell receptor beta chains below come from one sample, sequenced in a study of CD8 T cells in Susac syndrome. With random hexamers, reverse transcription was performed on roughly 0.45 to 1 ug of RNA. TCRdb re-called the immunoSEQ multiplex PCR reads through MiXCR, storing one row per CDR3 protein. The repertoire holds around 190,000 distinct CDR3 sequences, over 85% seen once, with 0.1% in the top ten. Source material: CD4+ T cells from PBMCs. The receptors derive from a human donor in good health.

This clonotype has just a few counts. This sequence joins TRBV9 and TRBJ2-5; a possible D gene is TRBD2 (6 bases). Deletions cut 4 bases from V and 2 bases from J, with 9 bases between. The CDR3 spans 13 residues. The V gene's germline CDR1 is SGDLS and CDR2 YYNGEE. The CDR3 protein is CASSTGSQETQYF. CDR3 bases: TGTGCCAGCAGCACCGGGAGTCAAGAGACCCAGTACTTC. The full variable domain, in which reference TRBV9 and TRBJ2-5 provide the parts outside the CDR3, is DSGVTQTPKHLITATGQRVTLRCSPRSGDLSVYWYQQSLDQGLQFLIQYYNGEERAKGNILERFSAQQFPDLHSELNLSSLELGDSALYFCASSTGSQETQYFGPGTRLLVL.

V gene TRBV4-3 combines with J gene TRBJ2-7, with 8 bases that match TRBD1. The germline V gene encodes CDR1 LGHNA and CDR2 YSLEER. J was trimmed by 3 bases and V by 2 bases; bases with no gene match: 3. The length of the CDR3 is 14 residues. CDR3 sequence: CASSQRTGSYEQYF. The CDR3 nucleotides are TGCGCCAGCAGCCAAAGGACAGGGAGCTACGAGCAGTACTTC.

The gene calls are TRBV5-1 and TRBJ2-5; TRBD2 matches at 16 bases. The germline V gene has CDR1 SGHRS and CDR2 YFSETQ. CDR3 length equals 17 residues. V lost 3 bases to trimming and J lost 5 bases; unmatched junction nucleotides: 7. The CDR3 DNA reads TGCGCCAGCAGCTCCGGGACTAGCGGGAGGGCTTTGGAGACCCAGTACTTC. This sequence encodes CASSSGTSGRALETQYF.

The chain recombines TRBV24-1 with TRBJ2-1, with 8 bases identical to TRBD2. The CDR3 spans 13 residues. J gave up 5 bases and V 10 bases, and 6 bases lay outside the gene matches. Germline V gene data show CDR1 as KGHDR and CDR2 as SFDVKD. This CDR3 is CATQTSVNNEQFF. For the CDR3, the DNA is TGTGCCACACAGACTAGCGTTAACAATGAGCAGTTCTTC.

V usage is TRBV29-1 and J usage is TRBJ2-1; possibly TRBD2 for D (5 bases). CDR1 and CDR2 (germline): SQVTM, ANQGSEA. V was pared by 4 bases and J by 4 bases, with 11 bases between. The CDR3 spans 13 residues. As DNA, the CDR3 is TGCAGCGTTGTAAGGGAGCTGTACAATGAGCAGTTCTTC. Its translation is CSVVRELYNEQFF.

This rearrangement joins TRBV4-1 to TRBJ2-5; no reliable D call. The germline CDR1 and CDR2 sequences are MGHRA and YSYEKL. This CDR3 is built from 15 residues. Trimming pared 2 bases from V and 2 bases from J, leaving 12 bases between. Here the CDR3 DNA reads TGCGCCAGCAGCCAAAGTGGCACAGCGCAAGAGACCCAGTACTTC. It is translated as CASSQSGTAQETQYF.

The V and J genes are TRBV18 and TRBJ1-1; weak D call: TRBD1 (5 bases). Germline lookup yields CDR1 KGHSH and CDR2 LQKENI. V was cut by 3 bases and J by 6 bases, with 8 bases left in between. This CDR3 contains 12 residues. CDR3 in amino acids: CASSPDRAEAFF. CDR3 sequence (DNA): TGTGCCAGCTCACCCGACAGAGCTGAAGCTTTCTTT.

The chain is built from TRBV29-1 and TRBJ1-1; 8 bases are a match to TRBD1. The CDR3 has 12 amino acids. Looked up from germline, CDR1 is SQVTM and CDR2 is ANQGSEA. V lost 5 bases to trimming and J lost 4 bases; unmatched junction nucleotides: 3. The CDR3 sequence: CSVSTGATEAFF. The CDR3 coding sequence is TGCAGCGTTTCGACAGGGGCCACTGAAGCTTTCTTT.